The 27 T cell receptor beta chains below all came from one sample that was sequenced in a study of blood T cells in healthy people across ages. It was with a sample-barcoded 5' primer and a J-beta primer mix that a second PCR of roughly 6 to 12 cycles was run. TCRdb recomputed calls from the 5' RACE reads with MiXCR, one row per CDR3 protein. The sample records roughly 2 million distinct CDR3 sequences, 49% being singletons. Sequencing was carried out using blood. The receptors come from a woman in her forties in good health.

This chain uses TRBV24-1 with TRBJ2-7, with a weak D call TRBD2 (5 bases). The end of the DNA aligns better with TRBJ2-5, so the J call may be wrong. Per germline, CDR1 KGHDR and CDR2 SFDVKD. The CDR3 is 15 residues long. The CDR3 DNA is TGTGCCACCAGTCTGCGAGGAGGAGGTAGAGAGACCCAGTACTTC. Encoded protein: CATSLRGGGRETQYF.

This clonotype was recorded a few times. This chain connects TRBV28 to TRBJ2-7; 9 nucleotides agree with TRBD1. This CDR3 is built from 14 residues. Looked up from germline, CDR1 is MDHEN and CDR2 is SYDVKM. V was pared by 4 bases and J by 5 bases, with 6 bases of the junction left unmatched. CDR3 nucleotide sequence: TGTGCCAGCAGTTCTGGACAGGGGAGAAACGAGCAGTACTTC. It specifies CASSSGQGRNEQYF.

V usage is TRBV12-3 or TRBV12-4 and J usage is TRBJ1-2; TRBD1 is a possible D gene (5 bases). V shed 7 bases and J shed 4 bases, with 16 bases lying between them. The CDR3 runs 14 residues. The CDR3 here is CASTPAGPLYGYTF. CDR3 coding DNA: TGTGCCAGCACCCCCGCAGGGCCCCTCTATGGCTACACCTTC.

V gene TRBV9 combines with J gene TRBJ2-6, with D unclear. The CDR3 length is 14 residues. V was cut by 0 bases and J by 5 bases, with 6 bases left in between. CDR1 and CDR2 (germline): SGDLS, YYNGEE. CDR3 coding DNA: TGTGCCAGCAGCGTAGGCGGATGGGCCAACGTCCTGACTTTC. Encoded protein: CASSVGGWANVLTF.

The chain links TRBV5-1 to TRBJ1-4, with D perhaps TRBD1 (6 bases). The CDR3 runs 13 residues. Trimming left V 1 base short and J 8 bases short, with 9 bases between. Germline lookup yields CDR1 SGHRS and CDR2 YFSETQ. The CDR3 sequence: CASSLTGSEKLFF. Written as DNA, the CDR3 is TGCGCCAGCAGCTTGACAGGGAGCGAAAAACTGTTTTTT.

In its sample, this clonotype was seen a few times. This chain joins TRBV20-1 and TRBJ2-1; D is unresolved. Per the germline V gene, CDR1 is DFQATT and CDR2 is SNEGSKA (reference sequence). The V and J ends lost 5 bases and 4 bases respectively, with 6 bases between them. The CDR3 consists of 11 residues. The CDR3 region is CSAHDYNEQFF. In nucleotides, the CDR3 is TGCAGTGCTCATGATTACAATGAGCAGTTCTTC.

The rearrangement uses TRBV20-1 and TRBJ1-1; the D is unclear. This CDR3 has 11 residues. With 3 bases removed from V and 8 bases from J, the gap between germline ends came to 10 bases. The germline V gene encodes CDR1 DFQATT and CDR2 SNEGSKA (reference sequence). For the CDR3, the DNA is TGCAGTGCTAGGCCCCAGCTCGAAGCTTTCTTT. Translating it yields CSARPQLEAFF.

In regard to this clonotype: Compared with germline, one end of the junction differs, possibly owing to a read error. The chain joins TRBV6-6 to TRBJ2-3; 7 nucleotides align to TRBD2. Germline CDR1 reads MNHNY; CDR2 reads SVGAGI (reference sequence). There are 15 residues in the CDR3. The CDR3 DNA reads TGCGCCAGCTGGACTTTGGGGGGGGGGACAGATACGCAGTATTTT. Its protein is CASWTLGGGTDTQYF.

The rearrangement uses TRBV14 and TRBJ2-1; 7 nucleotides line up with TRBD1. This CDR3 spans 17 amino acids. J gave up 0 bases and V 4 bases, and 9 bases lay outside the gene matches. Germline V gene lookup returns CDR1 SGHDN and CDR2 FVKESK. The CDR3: CASSPRQGISSYNEQFF. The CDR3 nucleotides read TGTGCCAGCAGCCCGCGACAGGGAATAAGCTCCTACAATGAGCAGTTCTTC.

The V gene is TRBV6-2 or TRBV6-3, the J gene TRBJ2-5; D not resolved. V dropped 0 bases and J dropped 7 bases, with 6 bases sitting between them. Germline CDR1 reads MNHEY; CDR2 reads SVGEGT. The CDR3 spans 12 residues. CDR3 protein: CASSYSVGTQYF. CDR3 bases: TGTGCCAGCAGTTACTCGGTGGGGACCCAGTACTTC.

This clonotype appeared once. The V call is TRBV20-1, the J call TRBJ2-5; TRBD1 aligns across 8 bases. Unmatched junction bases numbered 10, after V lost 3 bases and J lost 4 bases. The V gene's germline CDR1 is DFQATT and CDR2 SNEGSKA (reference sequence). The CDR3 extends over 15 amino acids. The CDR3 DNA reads TGCAGTGCTAGCCAAGCCGACAGGGGAGGAGAGACCCAGTACTTC. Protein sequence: CSASQADRGGETQYF.

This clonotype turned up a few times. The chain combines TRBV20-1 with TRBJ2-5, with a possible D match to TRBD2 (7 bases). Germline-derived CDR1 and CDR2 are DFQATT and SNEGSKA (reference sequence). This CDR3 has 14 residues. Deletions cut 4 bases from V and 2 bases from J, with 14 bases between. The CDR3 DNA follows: TGCAGTGCTATGGGGGGGGCCGTACAAGAGACCCAGTACTTC. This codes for CSAMGGAVQETQYF.

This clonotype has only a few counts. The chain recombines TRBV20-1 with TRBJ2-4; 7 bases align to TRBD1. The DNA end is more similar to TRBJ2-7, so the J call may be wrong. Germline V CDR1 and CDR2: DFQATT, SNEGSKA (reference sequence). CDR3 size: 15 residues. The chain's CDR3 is CSARNRGRSSYEQYF. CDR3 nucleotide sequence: TGCAGTGCTCGTAACAGGGGCCGATCCTCCTACGAGCAGTACTTC.

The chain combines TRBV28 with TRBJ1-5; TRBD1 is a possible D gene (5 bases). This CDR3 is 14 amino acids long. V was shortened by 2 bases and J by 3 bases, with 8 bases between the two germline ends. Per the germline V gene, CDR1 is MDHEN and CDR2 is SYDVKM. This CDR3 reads CASSLGRANQPQHF. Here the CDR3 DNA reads TGTGCCAGCAGTTTAGGCAGGGCCAATCAGCCCCAGCATTTT.

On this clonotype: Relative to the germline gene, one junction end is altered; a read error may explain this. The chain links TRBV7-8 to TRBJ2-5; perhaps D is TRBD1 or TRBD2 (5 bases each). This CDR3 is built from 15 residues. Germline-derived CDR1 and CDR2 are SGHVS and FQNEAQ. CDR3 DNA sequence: TGTGCCAGCAGCTTAGAGGCGTCTAGCAGGGAGACCCGGTACTTC. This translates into CASSLEASSRETRYF.

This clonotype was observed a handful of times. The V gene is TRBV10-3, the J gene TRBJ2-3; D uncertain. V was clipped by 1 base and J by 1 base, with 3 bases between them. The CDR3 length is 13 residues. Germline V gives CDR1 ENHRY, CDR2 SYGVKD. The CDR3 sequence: CAISEYRTDTQYF. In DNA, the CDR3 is TGTGCCATCAGTGAGTACCGCACAGATACGCAGTATTTT.

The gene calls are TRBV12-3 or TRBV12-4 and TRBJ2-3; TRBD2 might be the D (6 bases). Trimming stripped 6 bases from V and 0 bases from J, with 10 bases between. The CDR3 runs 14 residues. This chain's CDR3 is CASRQSGSTDTQYF. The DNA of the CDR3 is TGTGCCAGCAGACAGAGCGGGAGCACAGATACGCAGTATTTT.

CDR3 nucleotides: TGTGCCAGCAGCTTATTGGCAGAAAGCATTCAGTACTTC. Its protein is CASSLLAESIQYF. The V call is TRBV7-2, the J call TRBJ2-4; D is unclear. Trimming shortened V by 2 bases and J by 9 bases, and 11 bases separated the two germline ends. Germline CDR1 reads SGHTA; CDR2 reads FQGNSA. The CDR3 consists of 13 residues.

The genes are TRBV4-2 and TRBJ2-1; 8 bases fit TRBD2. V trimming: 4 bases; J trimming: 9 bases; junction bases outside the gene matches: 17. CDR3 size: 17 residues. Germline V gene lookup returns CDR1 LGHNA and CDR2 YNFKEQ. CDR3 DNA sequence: TGTGCCAGCAGCCGAGTTATCCGTCGGGGGGGGACCCGTGAGCAGTTCTTC. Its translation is CASSRVIRRGGTREQFF.

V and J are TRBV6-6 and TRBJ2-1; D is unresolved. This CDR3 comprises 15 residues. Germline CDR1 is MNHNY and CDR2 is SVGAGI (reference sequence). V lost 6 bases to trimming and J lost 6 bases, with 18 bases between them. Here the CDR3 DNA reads TGTGCCAGCAGCTCAGGACCGCCCGGATTCAATGAGCAGTTCTTC. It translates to CASSSGPPGFNEQFF.

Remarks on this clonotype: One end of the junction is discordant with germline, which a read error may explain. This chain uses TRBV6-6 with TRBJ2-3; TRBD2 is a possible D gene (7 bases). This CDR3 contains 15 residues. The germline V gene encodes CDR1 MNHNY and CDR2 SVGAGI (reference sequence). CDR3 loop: CASSPTGGLTETQYF. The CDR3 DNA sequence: TGTGCCAGCTCCCCCACCGGGGGGCTTACAGAGACGCAGTATTTT.

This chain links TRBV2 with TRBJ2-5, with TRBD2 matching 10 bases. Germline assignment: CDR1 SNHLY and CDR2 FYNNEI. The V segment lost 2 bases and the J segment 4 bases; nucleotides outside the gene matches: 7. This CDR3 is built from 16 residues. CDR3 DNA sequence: TGTGCCAGCAGTGAACGGGCTAGCGGGGGCCTAGAGACCCAGTACTTC. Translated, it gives CASSERASGGLETQYF.

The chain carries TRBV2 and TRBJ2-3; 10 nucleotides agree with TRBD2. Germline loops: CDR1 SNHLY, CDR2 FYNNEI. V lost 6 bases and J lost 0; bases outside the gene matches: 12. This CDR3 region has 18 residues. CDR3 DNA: TGTGCCAGCAGCCTCCCTCCTAGCGGGGGAGCTAGCACAGATACGCAGTATTTT. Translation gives CASSLPPSGGASTDTQYF.

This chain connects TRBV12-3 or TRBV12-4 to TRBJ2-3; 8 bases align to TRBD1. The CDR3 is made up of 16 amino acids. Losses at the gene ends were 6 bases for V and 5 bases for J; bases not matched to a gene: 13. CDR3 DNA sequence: TGTGCCAGCAGCCTGGGACAGGCGGGGCTGGGAGATACGCAGTATTTT. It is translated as CASSLGQAGLGDTQYF.

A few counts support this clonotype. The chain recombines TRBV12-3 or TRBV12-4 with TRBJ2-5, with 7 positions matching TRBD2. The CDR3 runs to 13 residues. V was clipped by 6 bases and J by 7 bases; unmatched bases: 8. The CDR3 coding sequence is TGTGCCAGCAGCCGGGGGAGGGAATGGACCCAGTACTTC. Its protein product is CASSRGREWTQYF.

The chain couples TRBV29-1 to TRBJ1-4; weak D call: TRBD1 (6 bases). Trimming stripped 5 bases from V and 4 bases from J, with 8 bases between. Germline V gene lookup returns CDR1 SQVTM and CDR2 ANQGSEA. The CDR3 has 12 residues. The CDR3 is CSVKQGNEKLFF. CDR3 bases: TGCAGCGTTAAACAGGGTAATGAAAAACTGTTTTTT.

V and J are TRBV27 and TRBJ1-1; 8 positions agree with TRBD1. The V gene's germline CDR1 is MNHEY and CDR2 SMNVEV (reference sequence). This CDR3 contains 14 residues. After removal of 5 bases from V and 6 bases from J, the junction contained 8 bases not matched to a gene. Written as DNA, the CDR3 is TGTGCCAGCAGTCTGGGACAGGTTGGAGCTGAAGCTTTCTTT. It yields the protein CASSLGQVGAEAFF.